Sequencing of this T cell receptor (beta chain) was carried out in a study of tissue T cells after allogeneic stem cell transplantation. The CDR3 has 15 residues. Germline CDR1 reads MNHEY; CDR2 reads SVGAGI. The ends lost 7 bases at V and 1 base at J; junction bases unmatched: 6. The repertoire was sequenced with immunoSEQ multiplex PCR; TCRdb's copy has only in-frame clones and lacks some. The table includes over a thousand clones, roughly two fifths detected once. This TCR was recovered from a female patient aged 40 to 70 with steroid-refractory graft-versus-host disease after an allogeneic stem cell transplant. Part of the T cells may come from the graft donor. The sequencing here drew on esophageal tissue, taken at autopsy. The J gene is TRBJ2-7, the V gene TRBV6-5, with 11 bases identical to TRBD2. The chain's CDR3 is CASIPSSGGSYEQYF. Here the CDR3 DNA reads TGTGCCAGCATTCCTTCTAGCGGGGGGTCCTACGAGCAGTACTTC.